The present TCR beta chain was sequenced within a study of shared clonotypes between healthy human individuals. Study observations and caveats: Clonotype sharing levels among donors were expected to vary with sequencing depth. Generation probabilities of non-shared clonotypes were lower (relative to those shared by all four donors).

Sequenced by immunoSEQ multiplex PCR; TCRdb stores in-frame clones only, minus some. The data contain roughly 2.2 million clones, just under 95% of them singletons. Details on this clone: The antigen is undetermined.

The J segment lost 3 bases and the V segment lost 4 bases, leaving 9 bases of the junction unmatched. The CDR3 has 17 residues. CDR1 is SGHDN and CDR2 is FVKESK in the germline V gene. The source of this sequence is a man between 18 and 29 years old in good health. Some clones in this sample may be carry-over from other donors' samples. The sequenced sample consisted of naive CD4+ T cells from PBMCs. Described subset: CD45RA+ positively selected. The chain combines TRBV14 with TRBJ2-6; 7 nucleotides agree with TRBD1. The CDR3 DNA sequence: TGTGCCAGCAGCCGATTAGTCGCAGGGGGTGGGGCCAACGTCCTGACTTTC. Translation: CASSRLVAGGGANVLTF.